What follows describes a single T cell receptor (beta chain). This sample was taken from a study of blood T cell repertoires in COVID-19. Study in general: The origin of the acute and convalescent COVID-19 samples was the United States, Italy and Spain.

This CDR3 is 15 amino acids long. V dropped 5 bases and J dropped 5; count of bases not matched to a gene: 6. CDR1 SGHTA and CDR2 FQGNSA come from the germline V gene. Authors' methods: Estimation of nucleated cell counts was performed using reference gene primer amplification. This table comes from immunoSEQ multiplex PCR, and its TCRdb copy is limited to in-frame clones, with some not included. V, J and clone size reflect that table, while D and trimming were determined from the DNA. The table records a few hundred thousand clones, approximately 84% of them present only once. V is TRBV7-2 and J is TRBJ2-3, with 11 bases that match TRBD1. Sequences were obtained from peripheral blood. This sequence was found in a woman aged 30 to 39 who had recovered from COVID-19. The CDR3 nucleotides are TGTGCCAGCAGCCTGGACAGGGGGCGTTTAGATACGCAGTATTTT. Translating gives CASSLDRGRLDTQYF.